Reported below is one T cell receptor beta chain. This clone has only a few counts. No cognate antigen has been identified for it. No quality values exist for individual bases; no much larger clone is one base distant. The data belong to a study of blood T cell repertoires in COVID-19 (TCRdb year 2020). The study in broad terms: The collaborator samples originated in the United States, Italy and Spain and spanned the acute and convalescent phases of COVID-19. The prospective study material was composed of cDNA or gDNA derived from T cells, B-cell-depleted T cells, or PBMCs. The dataset comprised deeply sampled blood TCRbeta repertoires from subjects exposed to, actively infected with, or recovered from COVID-19. The repertoires were released in a freely available public database meant as a resource for research on the immune response to SARS-CoV-2. The samples were drawn from two sources: the first 160 participants of the ongoing ImmuneRACE study, and some 1,300 subjects contributed by 6 global collaborators. Sample metadata almost always included a de-identified subject ID, COVID-19 status, age in years and sex. Where available, HLA class I and class II types were obtained from metadata supplied by the sample provider rather than from assay-based typing. What the research found in general, with its limitations: Clinical and demographic metadata were provided uncurated, with the amount varying by source and participant.

Participants in the prospective study were enrolled through a virtual design, were aged roughly 18 to 100 years, and lived in roughly 24 United States geographic areas. To assign participants to cohorts, the prospective study relied on clinical history that participants themselves reported in a screening survey and a study questionnaire. Recovered participants in ImmuneRACE Cohort 3 were defined as having two consecutive negative NP/OP PCR tests, clearance from a healthcare professional, or resolution of symptoms. Each participant in the prospective study had whole blood, serum and a nasopharyngeal or oropharyngeal swab collected by mobile phlebotomists. Prospective study participants could optionally give additional blood draws and questionnaires over an approximately 2-month period. Before DNA extraction, prospective study blood samples were shipped either frozen or at room temperature. TCRbeta CDR3 regions were amplified from genomic DNA by means of the immunoSEQ Assay, a bias-controlled multiplex PCR. The original methods were these. Within the assay, amplification of reference gene primers was used to estimate how many nucleated cells each sample contained. To quantify the absolute abundance of each unique TCRbeta CDR3 rearrangement, sequence reads were collapsed and filtered. For each sample, productive Simpson clonality was calculated as the square root of Simpson's diversity index over productive rearrangements. Not all clones reach the TCRdb copy of this immuneACCESS table, which keeps in-frame sequences only. Checked studies attribute under half of the gap to unresolved V genes and leave the rest unexplained. That table furnishes V, J and clone size, whereas the DNA furnished D and trimming. The sample includes approximately 200,000 clones, with around 85% observed a single time. The top ten clones comprise around a sixth of the sample.

This sequence was found in a man between 35 and 55 years old who had recovered from COVID-19. Input material: PBMCs or T cells enriched from blood (not recorded which).

Read as DNA, the sequence is TGTGCCTGGAGTGGGAAACAGGGTAGGGAGACCCAGTACTTC. Protein translation: CAWSGKQGRETQYF. This chain is built from TRBV30 and TRBJ2-5; D gene: possibly TRBD1, on 6 matching bases. The CDR3 covers 14 residues, taking in both the cysteine and the phenylalanine. The read is trimmed to its CDR3 DNA, 42 bases read in frame from base 1. The V end loses 1 base and the J end loses 5 bases, and a stretch of 14 bases separates them. The germline V gene (reference sequence) yields GTSNPN for CDR1 and SVGIG for CDR2.